The 6 T cell receptor beta chains reported below all come from one sample, sequenced in a study of tumor and adjacent non-tumor tissue in lung cancer. The library came from three nested PCR rounds adapted from ARM-PCR protocols. MiXCR, run by TCRdb on the multiplex PCR reads, gives a single entry per CDR3 protein. The sample lists fewer than 130,000 distinct CDR3 sequences, approximately 87% occurring once. RNA was extracted from bulk tissue without any cell sorting. Sequencing was performed on lung tumor tissue. The receptors were sampled from an older man with non-small cell lung cancer.

The chain uses TRBV7-6 and TRBJ2-5; 14 bases align to TRBD2. V shed 5 bases and J 5 bases; nucleotides not matched to a gene: 4. The CDR3 extends over 15 amino acids. Germline V gene data show CDR1 as SGHVS and CDR2 as FNYEAQ. The CDR3, as DNA: TGTGCCAGCAGCGTGACTAGCGGGGGGGTGGAGACCCAGTACTTC. Its protein product is CASSVTSGGVETQYF.

The chain has TRBV6-5 and TRBJ2-7, with D hard to call. CDR1 is MNHEY and CDR2 is SVGAGI in the germline V gene. The CDR3 covers 14 residues. V was cut by 6 bases and J by 2 bases, with 14 bases left in between. The CDR3 protein is CASRPGPTTYEQYF. The CDR3 DNA is TGTGCCAGCAGACCCGGACCAACTACCTACGAGCAGTACTTC.

This rearrangement joins TRBV4-1 to TRBJ1-5; D might be TRBD1 (5 bases). V lost 1 base and J lost 7, with 5 bases in between. The germline V gene has CDR1 MGHRA and CDR2 YSYEKL. CDR3 length: 12 amino acids. The CDR3 is CASSQGGQPQHF. The CDR3 DNA is TGCGCCAGCAGCCAAGGGGGCCAGCCCCAGCATTTT.

This clonotype turned up a few times. At one end, the junction sequence differs from germline, possibly due to a read error. The chain is built from TRBV4-1 and TRBJ2-7; D is undetermined. The CDR3 extends over 14 amino acids. In germline, CDR1 is MGHRA, CDR2 YSYEKL. In DNA form, the CDR3 reads TGCACCAGCAGCCCCATAGACCTCTCTTCCGAGCAGTACTTC. Its protein is CTSSPIDLSSEQYF.

This chain uses TRBV6-1 with TRBJ2-3; D may be TRBD1 or TRBD2 (5 bases each). Germline lookup yields CDR1 MNHNS and CDR2 SASEGT. The CDR3 is made up of 16 amino acids. V was pared by 1 base and J by 5 bases, with 16 bases between. The CDR3 DNA sequence: TGTGCCAGCAGTGAAGATGGGACCGGAGGAGTAGATACGCAGTATTTT. It translates to CASSEDGTGGVDTQYF.

Comment on this clonotype: The CDR3 end shows no conserved phenylalanine or tryptophan, and so a read error is likely. The limits of the CDR3 on the DNA are not certain, so only TCRdb's listed CDR3 is given. V is TRBV11-3 and J is TRBJ2-1; the DNA was not used to check the table's D call, TRBD1. The CDR3 has 16 amino acids, counting both end residues. CDR1 and CDR2 (germline): SGHNT, YENEEA. CDR3 residues: CASSLDPTGGRVEQVL.